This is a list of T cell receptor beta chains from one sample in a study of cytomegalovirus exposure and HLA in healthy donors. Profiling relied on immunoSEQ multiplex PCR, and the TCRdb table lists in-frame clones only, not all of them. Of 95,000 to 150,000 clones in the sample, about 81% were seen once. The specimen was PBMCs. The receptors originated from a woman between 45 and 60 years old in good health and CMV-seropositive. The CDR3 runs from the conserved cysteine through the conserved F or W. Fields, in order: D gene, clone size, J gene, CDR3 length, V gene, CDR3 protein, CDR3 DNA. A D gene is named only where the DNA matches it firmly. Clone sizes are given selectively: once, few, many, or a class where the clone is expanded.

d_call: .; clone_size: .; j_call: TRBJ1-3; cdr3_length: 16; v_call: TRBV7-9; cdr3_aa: CASSRWFGEVGNTIYF; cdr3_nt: TGTGCCAGCAGCCGGTGGTTTGGGGAGGTGGGAAACACCATATATTTT
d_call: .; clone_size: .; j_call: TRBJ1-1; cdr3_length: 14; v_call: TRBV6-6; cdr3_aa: CASSSSPGNTEAFF; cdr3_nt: TGTGCCAGCAGTTCCTCCCCGGGGAACACTGAAGCTTTCTTT
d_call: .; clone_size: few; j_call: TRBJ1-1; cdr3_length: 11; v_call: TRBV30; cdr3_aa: CAWSGYGEAFF; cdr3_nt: TGTGCCTGGAGTGGGTACGGTGAAGCTTTCTTT
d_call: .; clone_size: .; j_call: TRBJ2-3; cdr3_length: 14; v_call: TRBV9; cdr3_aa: CASSAWGGTDTQYF; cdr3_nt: TGTGCCAGCAGCGCCTGGGGGGGCACAGATACGCAGTATTTT
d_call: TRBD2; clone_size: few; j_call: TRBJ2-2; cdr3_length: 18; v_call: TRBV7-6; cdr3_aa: CASSLAERLAGYTGELFF; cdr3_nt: TGTGCCAGCAGCTTAGCGGAAAGACTAGCGGGGTACACCGGGGAGCTGTTTTTT
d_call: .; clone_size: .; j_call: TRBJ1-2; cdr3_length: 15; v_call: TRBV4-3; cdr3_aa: CASSQGLGGGGGYTF; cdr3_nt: TGCGCCAGCAGCCAAGGTTTGGGCGGAGGTGGTGGCTACACCTTC
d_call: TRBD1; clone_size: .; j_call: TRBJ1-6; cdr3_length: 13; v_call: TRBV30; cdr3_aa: CASGTGFNSPLHF; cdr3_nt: TGTGCCTCCGGGACAGGGTTTAATTCACCCCTCCACTTT
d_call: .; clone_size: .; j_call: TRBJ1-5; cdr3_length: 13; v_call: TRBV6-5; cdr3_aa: CASSQIANQPQHF; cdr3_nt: TGTGCCAGCAGTCAGATAGCTAACCAGCCCCAGCATTTT
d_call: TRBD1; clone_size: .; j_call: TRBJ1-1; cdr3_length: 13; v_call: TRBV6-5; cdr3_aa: CASSGDRGPEAFF; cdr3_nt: TGTGCCAGCAGTGGAGACAGGGGCCCTGAAGCTTTCTTT
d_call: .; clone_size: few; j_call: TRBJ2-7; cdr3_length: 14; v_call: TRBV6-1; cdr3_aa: CASSESHRSYEQYF; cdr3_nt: TGTGCCAGCAGTGAATCGCACAGGTCCTACGAGCAGTACTTC
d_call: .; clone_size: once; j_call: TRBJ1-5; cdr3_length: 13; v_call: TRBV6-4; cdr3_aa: CASSERGGQPQHF; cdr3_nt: TGTGCCAGCAGTGAAAGGGGCGGCCAGCCCCAGCATTTT
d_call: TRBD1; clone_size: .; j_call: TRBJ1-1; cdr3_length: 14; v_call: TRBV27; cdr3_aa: CASTPGGLNTEAFF; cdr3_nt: TGTGCCAGCACCCCAGGGGGACTGAACACTGAAGCTTTCTTT
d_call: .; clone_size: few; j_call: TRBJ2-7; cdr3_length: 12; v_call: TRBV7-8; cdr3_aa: CASSPGSYEQYF; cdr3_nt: TGTGCCAGCAGCCCCGGCTCCTACGAGCAGTACTTC
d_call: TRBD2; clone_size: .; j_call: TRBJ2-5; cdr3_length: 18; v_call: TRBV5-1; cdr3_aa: CASSLAGFGRARWETQYF; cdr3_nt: TGCGCCAGCAGCTTGGCTGGTTTCGGGAGGGCCCGGTGGGAGACCCAGTACTTC
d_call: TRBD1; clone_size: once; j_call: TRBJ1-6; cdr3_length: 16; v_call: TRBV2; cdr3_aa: CASSTETGYRGSPLHF; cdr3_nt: TGTGCCAGCAGTACCGAAACAGGGTACAGGGGTTCACCCCTCCACTTT
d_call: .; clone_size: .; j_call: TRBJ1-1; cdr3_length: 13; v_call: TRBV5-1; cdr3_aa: CASSLSPGTEAFF; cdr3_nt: TGCGCCAGCAGCTTGTCCCCCGGGACTGAAGCTTTCTTT
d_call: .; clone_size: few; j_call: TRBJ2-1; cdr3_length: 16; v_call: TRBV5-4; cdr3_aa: CASRGGPDALYNEQFF; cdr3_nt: TGTGCCAGCAGGGGGGGGCCGGATGCCTTATACAATGAGCAGTTCTTC
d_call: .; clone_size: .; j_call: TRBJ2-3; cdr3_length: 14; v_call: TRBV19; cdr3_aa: CASSYTGFPDTQYF; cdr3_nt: TGTGCCAGTAGTTACACAGGGTTCCCAGATACGCAGTATTTT
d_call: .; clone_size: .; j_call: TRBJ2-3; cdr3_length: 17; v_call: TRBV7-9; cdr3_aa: CASSPLDPAGSTDTQYF; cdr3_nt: TGTGCCAGCAGCCCCCTCGACCCGGCAGGGAGCACAGATACGCAGTATTTT
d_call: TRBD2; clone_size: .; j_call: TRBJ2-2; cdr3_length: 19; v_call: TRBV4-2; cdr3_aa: CASSQAGTSVFLNTGELFF; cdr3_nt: TGTGCCAGCAGCCAGGCAGGGACTAGCGTCTTCCTCAACACCGGGGAGCTGTTTTTT
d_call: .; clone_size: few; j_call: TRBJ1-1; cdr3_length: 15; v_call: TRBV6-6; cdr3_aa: CASTEGELMNTEAFF; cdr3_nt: TGTGCCAGCACAGAGGGGGAGCTTATGAACACTGAAGCTTTCTTT
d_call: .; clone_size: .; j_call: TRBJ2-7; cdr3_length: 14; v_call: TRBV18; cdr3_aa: CASSPEAGNYEQYF; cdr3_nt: TGTGCCAGCTCACCAGAGGCGGGGAACTACGAGCAGTACTTC
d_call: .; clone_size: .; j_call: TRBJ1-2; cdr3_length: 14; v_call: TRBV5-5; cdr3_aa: CASSLNEGNYGYTF; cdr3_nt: TGTGCCAGCAGCTTAAACGAGGGCAACTATGGCTACACCTTC
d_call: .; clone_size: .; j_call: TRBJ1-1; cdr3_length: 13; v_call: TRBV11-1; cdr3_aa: CASSKQEGLEAFF; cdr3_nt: TGTGCCAGCAGTAAACAGGAGGGTCTCGAAGCTTTCTTT
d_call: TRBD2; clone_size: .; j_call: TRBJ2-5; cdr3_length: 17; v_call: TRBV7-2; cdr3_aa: CASSLGGLAGNRETQYF; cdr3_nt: TGTGCCAGCAGCTTGGGGGGACTAGCGGGGAATCGGGAGACCCAGTACTTC
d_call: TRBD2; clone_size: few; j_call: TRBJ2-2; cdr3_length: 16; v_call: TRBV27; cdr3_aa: CASSPGSGSGTGELFF; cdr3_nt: TGTGCCAGCAGCCCGGGAAGCGGGAGTGGCACCGGGGAGCTGTTTTTT
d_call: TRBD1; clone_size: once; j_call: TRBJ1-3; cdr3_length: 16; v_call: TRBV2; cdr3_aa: CASSRDRPSSGNTIYF; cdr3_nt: TGTGCCAGCAGTCGGGACAGACCCTCCTCTGGAAACACCATATATTTT
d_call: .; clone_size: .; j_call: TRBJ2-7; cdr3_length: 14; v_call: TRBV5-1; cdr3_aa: CASSLVAGPYEQYF; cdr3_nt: TGCGCCAGCAGCTTGGTGGCGGGGCCGTACGAGCAGTACTTC
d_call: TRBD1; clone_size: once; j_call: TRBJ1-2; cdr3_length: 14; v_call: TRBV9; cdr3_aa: CASRADRGHYGYTF; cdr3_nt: TGTGCCAGCAGGGCGGACAGGGGGCACTATGGCTACACCTTC
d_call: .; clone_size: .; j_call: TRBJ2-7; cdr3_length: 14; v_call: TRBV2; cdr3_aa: CASSDGSQGAEQYF; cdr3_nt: TGTGCCAGCAGTGATGGGTCACAGGGTGCCGAGCAGTACTTC
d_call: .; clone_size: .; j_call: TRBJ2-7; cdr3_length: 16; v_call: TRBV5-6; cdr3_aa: CASSLAMSKGAYEQYF; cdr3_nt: TGTGCCAGCAGCTTGGCAATGTCAAAAGGGGCCTACGAGCAGTACTTC
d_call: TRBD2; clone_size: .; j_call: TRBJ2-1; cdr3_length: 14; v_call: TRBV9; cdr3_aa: CASSPGLAGAGQFF; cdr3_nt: TGTGCCAGCAGCCCCGGACTAGCGGGAGCGGGGCAGTTCTTC
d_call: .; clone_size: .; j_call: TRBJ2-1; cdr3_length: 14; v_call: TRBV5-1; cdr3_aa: CASSFNLGEDEQFF; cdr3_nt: TGCGCCAGCAGCTTTAACCTAGGCGAGGATGAGCAGTTCTTC
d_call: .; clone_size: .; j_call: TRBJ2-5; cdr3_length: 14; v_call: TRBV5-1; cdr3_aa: CASRGTSRQETQYF; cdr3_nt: TGCGCCAGCAGGGGAACTAGCCGCCAAGAGACCCAGTACTTC
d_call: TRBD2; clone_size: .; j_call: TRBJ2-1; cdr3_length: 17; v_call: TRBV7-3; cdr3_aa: CASSPNALAGAYHEQFF; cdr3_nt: TGTGCCAGCAGCCCCAACGCTTTAGCGGGAGCGTACCATGAGCAGTTCTTC
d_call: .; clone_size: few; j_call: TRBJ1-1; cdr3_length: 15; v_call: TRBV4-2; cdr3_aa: CASSEAGGLNTEAFF; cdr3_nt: TGTGCCAGCAGCGAGGCGGGCGGATTGAACACTGAAGCTTTCTTT
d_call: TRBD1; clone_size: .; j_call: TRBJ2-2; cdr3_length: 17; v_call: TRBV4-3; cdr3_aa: CASSQAPYGQGTGELFF; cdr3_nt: TGCGCCAGCAGCCAAGCCCCCTACGGACAGGGGACCGGGGAGCTGTTTTTT
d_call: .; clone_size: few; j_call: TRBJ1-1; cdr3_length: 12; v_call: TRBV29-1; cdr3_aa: CSAGGGNTEAFF; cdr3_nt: TGCAGCGCTGGGGGAGGAAACACTGAAGCTTTCTTT
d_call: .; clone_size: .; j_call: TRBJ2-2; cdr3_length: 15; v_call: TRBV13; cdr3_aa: CASSFARGNTGELFF; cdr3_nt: TGTGCCAGCAGCTTTGCCCGGGGGAACACCGGGGAGCTGTTTTTT
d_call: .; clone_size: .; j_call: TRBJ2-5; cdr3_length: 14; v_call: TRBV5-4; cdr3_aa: CASSLSARGETQYF; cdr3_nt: TGTGCCAGCAGCTTGTCCGCCCGCGGGGAGACCCAGTACTTC
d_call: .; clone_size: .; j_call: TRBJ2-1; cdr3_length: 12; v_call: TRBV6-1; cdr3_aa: CASSEGGRVPFF; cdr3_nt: TGTGCCAGCAGTGAAGGGGGCAGGGTGCCGTTCTTC
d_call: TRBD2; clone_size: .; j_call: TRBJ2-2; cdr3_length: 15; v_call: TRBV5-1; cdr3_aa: CASRNSGLNTGELFF; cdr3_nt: TGCGCCAGCAGGAATAGCGGGCTAAACACCGGGGAGCTGTTTTTT
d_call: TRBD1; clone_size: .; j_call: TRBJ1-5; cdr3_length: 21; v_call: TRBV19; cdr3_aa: CASSPNVLRQGARGSNQPQHF; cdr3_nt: TGTGCCAGTAGCCCCAACGTGTTGAGACAGGGGGCAAGGGGGAGCAATCAGCCCCAGCATTTT
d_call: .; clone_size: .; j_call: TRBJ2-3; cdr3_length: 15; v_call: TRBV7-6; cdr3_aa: CASSLAPGVTDTQYF; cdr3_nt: TGTGCCAGCAGCTTAGCCCCGGGGGTCACAGATACGCAGTATTTT
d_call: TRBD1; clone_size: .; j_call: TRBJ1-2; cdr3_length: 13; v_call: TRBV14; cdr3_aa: CASRRTGDYGYTF; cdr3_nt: TGTGCCAGCAGACGGACAGGCGACTATGGCTACACCTTC
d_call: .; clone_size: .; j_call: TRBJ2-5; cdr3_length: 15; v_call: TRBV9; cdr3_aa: CASSRRGGAEETQYF; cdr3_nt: TGTGCCAGCAGCCGACGGGGCGGGGCTGAAGAGACCCAGTACTTC
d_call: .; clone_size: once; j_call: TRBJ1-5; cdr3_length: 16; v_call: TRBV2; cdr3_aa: CASSERGLGSNQPQHF; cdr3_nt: TGTGCCAGCAGTGAACGCGGCCTCGGGAGCAATCAGCCCCAGCATTTT
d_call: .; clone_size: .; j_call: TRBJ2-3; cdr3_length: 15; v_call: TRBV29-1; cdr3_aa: CSVEGFPSSLDTQYF; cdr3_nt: TGCAGCGTTGAAGGCTTTCCCTCAAGCTTGGATACGCAGTATTTT
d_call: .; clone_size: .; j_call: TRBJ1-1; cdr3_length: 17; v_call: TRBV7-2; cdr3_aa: CASSVGYSWAIRTEAFF; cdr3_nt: TGTGCCAGCAGCGTAGGGTATTCTTGGGCTATAAGGACTGAAGCTTTCTTT
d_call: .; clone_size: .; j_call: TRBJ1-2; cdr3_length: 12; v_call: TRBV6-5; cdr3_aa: CAVTGSNYGYTF; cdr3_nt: TGTGCCGTGACAGGTTCTAACTATGGCTACACCTTC
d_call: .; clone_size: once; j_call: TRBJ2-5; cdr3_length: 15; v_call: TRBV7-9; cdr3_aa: CASSLDGRGWETQYF; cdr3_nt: TGTGCCAGCAGCTTAGATGGCAGGGGCTGGGAGACCCAGTACTTC
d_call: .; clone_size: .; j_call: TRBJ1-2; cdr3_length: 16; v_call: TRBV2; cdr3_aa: CASDLYGGAANYGYTF; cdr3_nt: TGTGCCAGCGATCTCTACGGGGGGGCCGCTAACTATGGCTACACCTTC
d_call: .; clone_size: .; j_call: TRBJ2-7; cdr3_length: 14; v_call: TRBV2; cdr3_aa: CASSEYPGYYEQYF; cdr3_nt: TGTGCCAGCAGTGAATATCCGGGATACTACGAGCAGTACTTC
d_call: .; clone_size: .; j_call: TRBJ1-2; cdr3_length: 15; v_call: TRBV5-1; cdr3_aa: CASSLAGTLSQGYTF; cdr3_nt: TGCGCCAGCAGCTTGGCCGGGACTCTTAGTCAGGGCTACACCTTC